Listed below are T cell receptor beta chains from one sample, sequenced in a study of blood T cell repertoires in COVID-19. Method: immunoSEQ multiplex PCR; TCRdb's copy keeps in-frame clones and lacks some. The data contain 350,000 to 500,000 clones, more than 70% of them singletons. Sequencing used PBMCs or T cells enriched from blood (not recorded which). The receptors here all came from a woman between 18 and 29 years old who had been exposed to COVID-19. The CDR3 runs from the conserved cysteine through the conserved F or W.

v_gene,j_gene,len,CDR3aa
TRBV27,TRBJ2-7,13,CASSPDPPGKQYF
TRBV18,TRBJ1-5,15,CASSRTGGGNQPQHF
TRBV6-5,TRBJ1-1,15,CASSYSTHGVTEAFF
TRBV5-1,TRBJ1-6,16,CASSPGQGAKNSPLHF
TRBV11-2,TRBJ1-4,14,CASSTDRGGEKLFF
TRBV28,TRBJ2-1,13,CASSFGTRTKQFF
TRBV7-7,TRBJ2-3,16,CASSSMKGAQGDTQYF
TRBV19,TRBJ1-5,18,CASSMFTNRGASNQPQHF
TRBV6-5,TRBJ1-1,16,CASSFRRQSMNTEAFF
TRBV5-6,TRBJ2-2,19,CASSGSAGRYLANTGELFF
TRBV6-2/TRBV6-3,TRBJ2-1,16,CASSYLRGNENNEQFF
TRBV27,TRBJ1-1,14,CASSFWGENTEAFF
TRBV7-3,TRBJ2-1,20,CASSLTPNSGGPRTNNEQFF
TRBV25-1,TRBJ2-1,13,CASRATGGDEQFF
TRBV11-2,TRBJ2-1,17,CASSLAGMGERYNEQFF
TRBV4-1,TRBJ2-5,13,CASSQGLLETQYF
TRBV11-2,TRBJ2-5,17,CASSLDPWGGARETQYF
TRBV7-9,TRBJ2-3,14,CASSLEASVDTQYF
TRBV28,TRBJ1-1,16,CASSLLPGQANTEAFF
TRBV4-1,TRBJ1-6,15,CASRPETGANSPLHF
TRBV4-2,TRBJ1-1,14,CASSQGTVNTEAFF
TRBV29-1,TRBJ1-3,17,CSVEDRDRDLSGNTIYF
TRBV6-5,TRBJ1-4,15,CASTWGGTGDEKLFF
TRBV10-3,TRBJ1-6,15,CAIRDRQDYNSPLHF
TRBV15,TRBJ2-1,16,CATSRDLAGAVNEQFF
TRBV9,TRBJ1-4,16,CASSDSSLPQGEKLFF
TRBV6-9,TRBJ1-5,18,CASSQTNSPPGRGQPQHF
TRBV28,TRBJ2-2,14,CASSLVHDTGELFF
TRBV6-2/TRBV6-3,TRBJ2-2,15,CASSRSGVNTGELFF
TRBV5-6,TRBJ1-6,15,CATQDREGINSPLHF
TRBV29-1,TRBJ1-4,11,CSVEGGGKLFF
TRBV21-1,TRBJ1-5,19,CASTPNPGTGADSNQPQHF
TRBV19,TRBJ1-5,14,CASSIDRAKGPQHF
TRBV29-1,TRBJ1-2,15,CSVDGGGAGNYGYTF
TRBV2,TRBJ1-4,14,CASSRDRADEKLFF
TRBV27,TRBJ2-7,15,CASSYQGREGNEQYF
TRBV13,TRBJ1-1,13,CASSLFEGTEAFF
TRBV29-1,TRBJ2-3,14,CSAETGGLGDTQYF
TRBV6-2/TRBV6-3,TRBJ1-2,16,CASSYPSGQGIMGYTF
TRBV27,TRBJ2-1,15,CASSPDRGRGNEQFF
TRBV11-2,TRBJ2-3,16,CASSLRLAGATDTQYF
TRBV19,TRBJ2-7,14,CASSSGTSGWEQYF
TRBV27,TRBJ2-7,11,CASSSGYEQYF
TRBV18,TRBJ2-7,14,CASSQLAGVYEQYF
TRBV28,TRBJ2-7,16,CASSSPASGRAYEQYF
TRBV6-5,TRBJ2-7,15,CASRLAGGSSYEQYF
TRBV5-1,TRBJ1-4,15,CASSLLQGNNEKLFF
TRBV5-4,TRBJ2-7,13,CASSLVPGNEQYF
TRBV18,TRBJ2-7,17,CASSPGVLAGSSYEQYF
TRBV28,TRBJ2-5,18,CATSYSGTTGGGWETQYF
TRBV19,TRBJ1-5,14,CASCCTGSNQPQHF